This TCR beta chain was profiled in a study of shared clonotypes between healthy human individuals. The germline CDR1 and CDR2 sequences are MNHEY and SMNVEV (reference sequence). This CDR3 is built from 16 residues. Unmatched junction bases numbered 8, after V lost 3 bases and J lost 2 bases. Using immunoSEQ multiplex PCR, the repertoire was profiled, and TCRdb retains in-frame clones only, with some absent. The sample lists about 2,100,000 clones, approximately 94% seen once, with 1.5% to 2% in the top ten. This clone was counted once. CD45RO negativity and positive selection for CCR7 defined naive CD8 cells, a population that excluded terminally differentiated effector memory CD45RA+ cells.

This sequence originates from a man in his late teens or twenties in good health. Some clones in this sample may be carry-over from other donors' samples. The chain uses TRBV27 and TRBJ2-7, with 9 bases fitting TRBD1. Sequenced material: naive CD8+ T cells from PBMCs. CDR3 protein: CASSLRTGDSPYEQYF. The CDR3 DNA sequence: TGTGCCAGCAGTTTGCGGACAGGGGACAGTCCCTACGAGCAGTACTTC.